A selection of T cell receptor beta chains follows, all from one sample in a study of blood T cells in healthy people across ages. TCRdb re-called the 5' RACE reads through MiXCR, storing one row per CDR3 protein. Here the sample spans around 800,000 distinct CDR3 sequences, around a quarter being singletons. Another study also made use of these data, one on T cells of mothers and their children.

Sequenced material: blood. These receptors were taken from a boy younger than 18 in good health. Both conserved end residues are trimmed from each CDR3.

v_gene	len	j_gene	CDR3aa
TRBV3-1	13	TRBJ2-5	ASSQRQGASETQY
TRBV20-1	10	TRBJ2-3	SAPEGGDTQY
TRBV5-1	15	TRBJ1-1	ASSQQNPDRPNTEAF
TRBV3-1	15	NA	ASSQDPSGGARYEQY
TRBV30	13	TRBJ2-7	AWSVALEAIYEQY
TRBV5-1	12	TRBJ2-1	ASSLGSGKDEQF
TRBV7-6	12	TRBJ2-3	ASSFVGAGDTQY
TRBV12-5	9	TRBJ2-5	ASGPADTIR
TRBV12-3/TRBV12-4	14	NA	ASRQSPGTGVLEQY
TRBV7-3	12	TRBJ2-4	ASSPGDSKNIQY
TRBV29-1	10	TRBJ1-2	SVGTGDRGYT
TRBV7-9	15	TRBJ2-3	ASSLVGLAGGADTQY
TRBV7-6	13	TRBJ2-5	ASSLGPGGEETQY
TRBV20-1	13	NA	SAREPFGQAYEQY
TRBV10-2	11	TRBJ2-5	AATNQGWETQY
TRBV12-3/TRBV12-4	12	TRBJ1-1	ASNLQGEDTEAF
TRBV5-1	11	TRBJ1-2	ASSREGDYGYT
TRBV14	16	NA	ASSQAPLAGAPGNEQF
TRBV2	13	TRBJ2-5	ASSVGGQDQETQY
TRBV20-1	11	TRBJ2-5	SAPSGYQETQY
TRBV9	13	TRBJ2-2	ASSVDTANTGELF
TRBV28	11	TRBJ1-5	ASGTGSGQPQH
TRBV4-1	13	TRBJ2-1	ASSQGVAKYNEQF
TRBV6-6	13	TRBJ1-4	ASSYSGTGGEKLF
TRBV20-1	12	TRBJ1-2	SAPRSLIGYGYT
TRBV4-1	15	TRBJ1-2	ASSHNPFSGTGYGYT
TRBV5-1	14	TRBJ2-7	ASSLGLAGGPHEQY
TRBV5-1	11	TRBJ2-5	ASSFTSLKTQY
TRBV7-3	11	TRBJ2-7	ASSIDSMGEQY
TRBV6-5	14	TRBJ1-2	ASSGPGQGTNYGYT
TRBV27	12	NA	ASSYGGGVDEQF
TRBV15	11	TRBJ1-2	ATGQAGWSGYT
TRBV10-3	13	TRBJ2-2	AISESWRNTGELF
TRBV7-2	15	TRBJ1-1	ASSLEGSTYLNTEAF
TRBV28	12	NA	ASSLIGQDGEQY
TRBV11-2	9	TRBJ2-5	ASRNWETQY
TRBV7-9	14	TRBJ2-2	ASSLGTSGFTGELF
TRBV9	13	TRBJ1-1	ASRVHTDLRTEAF
TRBV20-1	12	TRBJ2-3	SGVRTSGVHTQY
TRBV5-1	16	TRBJ1-1	ASSEGMQALSMNTEAF
TRBV3-1	15	TRBJ2-1	ASSQDFSAGPNNEQF
TRBV30	11	TRBJ1-4	AWTSRPGEKLF
TRBV7-9	13	TRBJ1-2	ASSYSTGGSYGYT
TRBV7-9	13	TRBJ2-7	ASSFASGPTYEQY
TRBV21-1	15	TRBJ2-3	ASSKRDTFSSTDTQY
TRBV9	15	TRBJ2-2	ASSVDPVRGRSGELF
TRBV28	12	TRBJ2-5	ASSFDTEGETQY